This entry lists 15 T cell receptor beta chains sequenced from one sample in a study of OX40 agonist ivuxolimab in advanced cancers. The table came from immunoSEQ multiplex PCR; TCRdb's copy has only in-frame clones and leaves some out. The repertoire holds around 20,000 clones, with about 67% as singletons. The source was CD4+ or CD8+ T cells sorted from blood, collected in a trial of the OX40 agonist ivuxolimab. The receptors here all came from an adult with an advanced solid tumor such as melanoma, head and neck, liver or kidney cancer.

With regard to this clone: One end of the junction is discordant with germline, which a read error may explain. J is TRBJ2-3 and V is TRBV13; 7 bases match TRBD2. This CDR3 region has 16 residues. In germline, CDR1 is PRHDT, CDR2 FYEKMQ (reference sequence). This CDR3 reads CASSLRLAEETDAQYF. Here the CDR3 DNA reads TGTGCCAGCAGCTTAAGGCTAGCGGAAGAAACAGATGCGCAGTATTTT.

V gene TRBV10-2 combines with J gene TRBJ2-5, with D hard to call. V lost 3 bases to trimming and J lost 2 bases, with 10 bases between them. The CDR3 spans 14 residues. Germline V gene sequence: CDR1 WSHSY, CDR2 SAAADI. The CDR3 here is CASSELGHQETQYF. The CDR3 DNA reads as TGCGCCAGCAGTGAATTAGGTCATCAAGAGACCCAGTACTTC.

The V call is TRBV28, the J call TRBJ2-7, with D possibly called TRBD1 or TRBD2 (5 bases each). Germline V gene sequence: CDR1 MDHEN, CDR2 SYDVKM. V lost 3 bases and J 1 base, leaving 16 bases between the germline ends. The CDR3 sequence is 16 residues long. This CDR3 reads CASSFPRIGGSYEQYF. The CDR3 nucleotides are TGTGCCAGCAGTTTCCCACGAATTGGGGGTTCCTACGAGCAGTACTTC.

The chain combines TRBV11-2 with TRBJ2-5; 9 bases map to TRBD1. CDR1 and CDR2 (germline): SGHAT, FQNNGV. The CDR3 runs 16 residues. J gave up 2 bases and V 2 bases, and 6 bases lay outside the gene matches. DNA of the CDR3: TGTGCCAGCAGCTTAATTTTCGGACAGGGGCAAGAGACCCAGTACTTC. Residues: CASSLIFGQGQETQYF.

The CDR3 DNA follows: TGTGCCAGCAGCGTAGGGCAGGGGAGTCCCTACGAGCAGTACTTC. Amino acid sequence: CASSVGQGSPYEQYF. The chain has TRBV9 and TRBJ2-7; D perhaps matches TRBD1 (6 bases). Per germline, CDR1 SGDLS and CDR2 YYNGEE. This CDR3 spans 15 amino acids. Deletions cut 0 bases from V and 2 bases from J, with 12 bases between. Variable domain in full (rest from reference TRBV9 and TRBJ2-7): DSGVTQTPKHLITATGQRVTLRCSPRSGDLSVYWYQQSLDQGLQFLIQYYNGEERAKGNILERFSAQQFPDLHSELNLSSLELGDSALYFCASSVGQGSPYEQYFGPGTRLTVT.

The chain uses TRBV5-6 and TRBJ2-7; TRBD2 might be the D (6 bases). This CDR3 has 16 amino acids. Trimming removed 0 bases at V and 5 bases at J, with 18 bases between. Germline V gene sequence: CDR1 SGHDT, CDR2 YYEEEE. This chain's CDR3 is CASSLDGAGWGDEQYF. CDR3 bases: TGTGCCAGCAGCTTGGATGGGGCGGGATGGGGTGACGAGCAGTACTTC.

DNA for the CDR3: TGTGCTAGTGGTTTGGTCGGGACAGGGGCCAGTGAGCAGTTCTTC. Translation gives CASGLVGTGASEQFF. The chain has TRBV12-5 and TRBJ2-1; 10 positions match TRBD1. V dropped 0 bases and J dropped 9; count of bases not matched to a gene: 5. Germline CDR1 and CDR2: LGHNT and FRNRAP. The CDR3 runs 15 residues.

The chain recombines TRBV9 with TRBJ2-5; perhaps TRBD2 as D (6 bases). The J call may be incorrect, as the DNA end agrees better with TRBJ2-7. The CDR3 has 15 residues. CDR1 and CDR2 (germline): SGDLS, YYNGEE. CDR3 residues: CASSGAGTSFYEQYF. As DNA, the CDR3 is TGTGCCAGCAGCGGGGCCGGGACTTCGTTCTACGAGCAGTACTTC.

The CDR3 nucleotides read TGTGCCAGCCGGGACGGCCAAACCTATGGCTACACCTTC. Translated, it gives CASRDGQTYGYTF. The chain combines TRBV5-4 with TRBJ1-2; weak D call: TRBD1 (5 bases). The CDR3 consists of 13 residues. The germline CDR1 and CDR2 sequences are SGHNT and YYREEE (reference sequence). V was pared by 7 bases and J by 4 bases, with 14 bases between.

The V call is TRBV10-2, the J call TRBJ1-2; tentatively, D is TRBD1 (5 bases). This CDR3 is built from 14 residues. CDR1 and CDR2 (germline): WSHSY, SAAADI. Trimming stripped 6 bases from V and 5 bases from J, with 16 bases between. The CDR3 DNA reads TGCGCCAGCAGCCTTCAGGGCCCCACTTATGGCTACACCTTC. Encoded protein: CASSLQGPTYGYTF.

This clone was seen more than once but under ten times. The chain recombines TRBV7-2 with TRBJ2-1; the D is unclear. Germline values: CDR1 SGHTA, CDR2 FQGNSA. The CDR3 contains 13 residues. Trimming removed 1 base at V and 3 bases at J, with 4 bases between. For the CDR3, the DNA is TGTGCCAGCAGCTTAGTTGGCTACAATGAGCAGTTCTTC. The encoded protein is CASSLVGYNEQFF.

This clone is judged medium-sized (0.01 to 0.1%). The rearrangement uses TRBV27 and TRBJ1-1; D ambiguous. CDR1 MNHEY and CDR2 SMNVEV come from the germline V gene (reference sequence). V was clipped by 3 bases and J by 0 bases, with 8 bases between them. This CDR3 has 14 amino acids. This CDR3 reads CASSLAGVNTEAFF. CDR3 sequence (DNA): TGTGCCAGCAGTTTGGCCGGGGTGAACACTGAAGCTTTCTTT.

This clone was counted a single time. This chain connects TRBV6-5 to TRBJ2-1, with TRBD2 matching 12 bases. Germline V lookup: CDR1 MNHEY, CDR2 SVGAGI. Unmatched junction bases numbered 7, after V lost 2 bases and J lost 8 bases. The CDR3 has 16 residues. The CDR3 nucleotides read TGTGCCAGCAGTTACCCGACTAGCGGGGGAGGCGATGAGCAGTTCTTC. It specifies CASSYPTSGGGDEQFF.

The chain links TRBV2 to TRBJ2-7; 7 bases line up with TRBD2. CDR1 is SNHLY, CDR2 FYNNEI, per germline. Losses at the gene ends were 1 base for V and 3 bases for J; bases not matched to a gene: 6. The CDR3 is made up of 15 amino acids. In nucleotides, the CDR3 is TGTGCCAGCAGTGAAGTGGCGGGAGAACTCTACGAGCAGTACTTC. It is translated as CASSEVAGELYEQYF.

This clone showed up just once. V is TRBV11-2 and J is TRBJ2-7; 7 nucleotides agree with TRBD2. The junction had 8 bases not matched to a gene; V was cut back by 3 bases and J by 3 bases. From germline, CDR1 is SGHAT and CDR2 FQNNGV. The CDR3 loop spans 15 amino acids. CDR3 in amino acids: CASSFRGGPYYEQYF. Written as DNA, the CDR3 is TGTGCCAGCAGCTTTAGGGGAGGGCCGTACTACGAGCAGTACTTC.